The subject of this entry is one T cell receptor (beta chain). This sequence may be a read error, since a much larger clone differs from it by one base. The data belong to a study of T cells in Graves' hyperthyroidism and ophthalmopathy. The CDR3 covers 14 residues. Germline V gene data show CDR1 as DFQATT and CDR2 as SNEGSKA (reference sequence). Researchers amplified the TCR beta CDR3 regions from RNA transcripts. In the first-round RT-PCR of the TCR CDR3, the HTBI primer set was used. MiXCR, run by TCRdb on the multiplex PCR reads, gives a single entry per CDR3 protein. The sample lists about 400,000 distinct CDR3 sequences, roughly 14% seen once, with 20% in the top ten.

The specimen sequenced was blood. The sequence was obtained from a woman between 25 and 40 years old with Graves' ophthalmopathy. The chain recombines TRBV20-1 with TRBJ2-7, with D hard to call. The CDR3 nucleotides are TGCAGTGCTTCAGGCCTAGGAAGCTCCTACGACCAGTACTTC. Translating gives CSASGLGSSYDQYF.